These T cell receptor beta chains were read from a single sample in a study of blood T cells in healthy people across ages. TCRdb called the 5' RACE reads again in MiXCR, with one record for every CDR3 protein. The table lists about 780,000 distinct CDR3 sequences, 35% to 50% of them singletons. Input material: blood. The source is a man of 80 years or more in good health. Each CDR3 is given with its conserved first and last residue. The D gene is left open where the match is weak. Not all rows give a size; the values are once, few, many and, for expanded clones, a class.

J,size,V,D,CDR3,DNA
TRBJ1-5,many,TRBV20-1,TRBD1,CSATPTGGFTSNQPQHF,TGCAGTGCTACACCCACAGGGGGTTTTACCAGCAATCAGCCCCAGCATTTT
TRBJ2-2,NA,TRBV29-1,NA,CSVGRNTGELFF,TGCAGCGTTGGCAGGAACACCGGGGAGCTGTTTTTT
TRBJ2-3,NA,TRBV6-1,TRBD2,CASIAGWDTQYF,TGTGCCAGCATAGCGGGATGGGATACGCAGTATTTT
TRBJ2-5,once,TRBV9,TRBD1,CASSAGQGVREQYF,TGTGCCAGCAGCGCCGGACAGGGAGTGAGGGAGCAGTACTTC
TRBJ2-3,NA,TRBV2,NA,CASYPGYTDTQYF,TGTGCCAGTTACCCGGGGTACACAGATACGCAGTATTTT
TRBJ2-3,NA,TRBV7-2,TRBD2,CASSSGMVAGAEADTQYF,TGTGCCAGCAGCTCAGGGATGGTAGCGGGAGCGGAAGCAGATACGCAGTATTTT
TRBJ2-5,few,TRBV20-1,TRBD1,CSALRGRETQYF,TGCAGTGCGCTCAGGGGGCGAGAGACCCAGTACTTC
TRBJ2-5,many,TRBV29-1,NA,CSVPLAVGTQYF,TGCAGCGTTCCTCTTGCGGTTGGGACCCAGTACTTC
TRBJ2-5,once,TRBV20-1,TRBD2,CSARDPGGFQETQYF,TGCAGTGCTAGAGATCCGGGAGGGTTCCAAGAGACCCAGTACTTC
TRBJ2-1,NA,TRBV12-3/TRBV12-4,TRBD2,CASSQTSSGRESEQFF,TGTGCCAGCAGCCAAACGAGTAGCGGGAGGGAAAGTGAGCAGTTCTTC
TRBJ2-7,NA,TRBV11-3,NA,CASRETGSSYEQYF,TGTGCCAGCAGGGAAACGGGGTCCTCCTACGAGCAGTACTTC
TRBJ2-7,NA,TRBV10-3,TRBD2,CAIKGLAGDREQYF,TGTGCCATCAAAGGACTAGCGGGAGACCGCGAGCAGTACTTC
TRBJ2-4,NA,TRBV9,NA,CASSDGPGPIQYF,TGTGCCAGCAGCGACGGCCCAGGCCCCATTCAGTACTTC
TRBJ2-5,NA,TRBV7-2,NA,CAGSLPGGQETQYF,TGTGCCGGCAGCTTACCTGGGGGCCAAGAGACCCAGTACTTC
TRBJ2-1,few,TRBV9,NA,CASSVGPLGEQFF,TGTGCCAGCAGCGTAGGGCCCCTAGGTGAGCAGTTCTTC
TRBJ1-4,NA,TRBV2,NA,CASSDPWGDSLNEKLFF,TGTGCCAGCAGTGACCCCTGGGGGGACTCCCTTAATGAAAAACTGTTTTTT
TRBJ2-3,once,TRBV7-3,NA,CASSPNGISGLSTDTQYF,TGTGCCAGCAGCCCTAACGGAATTAGCGGCCTGAGCACAGATACGCAGTATTTT
TRBJ2-4,few,TRBV15,TRBD2,CATSRTSAKNIQYF,TGTGCCACCAGCAGGACTAGCGCCAAAAACATTCAGTACTTC
TRBJ1-2,NA,TRBV6-5,NA,CASSKRNGGLPGGYTF,TGTGCCAGCAGTAAGAGGAATGGGGGGCTTCCGGGAGGCTACACCTTC
TRBJ2-7,NA,TRBV6-2/TRBV6-3,NA,CASSVSGTGLLSYEQYF,TGTGCCAGCAGTGTTTCCGGCACAGGCCTCCTCTCCTACGAGCAGTACTTC
TRBJ2-7,NA,TRBV5-1,TRBD1,CASSGGQIHEQYF,TGCGCCAGCAGCGGGGGACAGATCCACGAGCAGTACTTC
TRBJ2-3,once,TRBV20-1,NA,CSAPSYADTQYF,TGCAGTGCTCCCTCCTACGCAGATACGCAGTATTTT
TRBJ2-1,NA,TRBV29-1,NA,CSVDRGNNEQFF,TGCAGCGTTGACAGGGGAAACAATGAGCAGTTCTTC
TRBJ2-2,few,TRBV2,TRBD2,CASSVGLAGGELFF,TGTGCCAGCAGTGTTGGGCTAGCGGGCGGGGAGCTGTTTTTT
TRBJ2-5,few,TRBV5-1,TRBD2,CASSRKTGGETQYF,TGCGCCAGCAGCCGCAAGACCGGGGGGGAGACCCAGTACTTC
TRBJ2-5,NA,TRBV4-1,NA,CASSQVAKETQYF,TGCGCCAGCAGCCAAGTCGCCAAAGAGACCCAGTACTTC
TRBJ2-1,NA,TRBV10-3,NA,CAINDFDSGQFF,TGTGCCATCAATGACTTCGACAGTGGGCAGTTCTTC
TRBJ2-1,NA,TRBV4-3,NA,CASSQFPGDMAKNEQFF,TGCGCCAGCAGCCAGTTCCCAGGGGACATGGCCAAAAATGAGCAGTTCTTC
TRBJ2-3,NA,TRBV12-3/TRBV12-4,TRBD2,CTSGEESTDTQYF,TGTACCAGCGGGGAAGAGAGCACAGATACGCAGTATTTT
TRBJ2-4,NA,TRBV27,NA,CASSPSTVLAKNIQYF,TGTGCCAGCAGCCCATCGACAGTCCTAGCCAAAAACATTCAGTACTTC
TRBJ2-3,NA,TRBV4-3,NA,CASSQALSTDTQYF,TGCGCCAGCAGCCAAGCTCTTAGCACAGATACGCAGTATTTT
TRBJ2-1,NA,TRBV2,NA,CASSEEVASSYEQFF,TGTGCCAGCAGTGAAGAGGTGGCTTCTTCCTACGAGCAGTTCTTC
TRBJ2-7,NA,TRBV30,NA,CAWSLASGPYEQYF,TGTGCCTGGAGTTTGGCCAGCGGACCCTACGAGCAGTACTTC
TRBJ2-7,few,TRBV20-1,TRBD2,CSARGPREGSEQYF,TGCAGTGCTAGGGGGCCACGGGAGGGGTCCGAGCAGTACTTC
TRBJ2-1,many,TRBV28,TRBD2,CASTRTSAYNEQFF,TGTGCCAGCACCAGGACTAGCGCCTACAATGAGCAGTTCTTC
TRBJ1-6,NA,TRBV7-2,NA,CASSLVEGYSPLHF,TGTGCCAGCAGCTTAGTTGAAGGATATTCACCCCTCCACTTT
TRBJ2-1,many,TRBV3-1,TRBD2,CASSQERGSGVYNEQFF,TGTGCCAGCAGCCAAGAAAGGGGTAGCGGGGTCTACAATGAGCAGTTCTTC
TRBJ2-1,NA,TRBV5-8,NA,CASSLDPTEYSYNEQFF,TGTGCCAGCAGCTTGGACCCGACCGAATACTCCTACAATGAGCAGTTCTTC
TRBJ1-2,NA,TRBV6-5,NA,CASSFLRQNYGYTF,TGTGCCAGCAGTTTCTTACGGCAGAACTATGGCTACACCTTC
TRBJ2-3,NA,TRBV11-3,NA,CASSLEGEYSTDTQYF,TGTGCCAGCAGCTTAGAAGGAGAATATAGCACAGATACGCAGTATTTT
TRBJ2-3,many,TRBV5-1,NA,CASSLRGRNTDTQYF,TGCGCCAGCAGCCTCCGGGGGCGGAACACAGATACGCAGTATTTT